These 20 T cell receptor beta chains originate from one sample sequenced in a study of OX40 agonist ivuxolimab in advanced cancers. Generated by immunoSEQ multiplex PCR, the TCRdb table keeps only in-frame clones and is missing some. Of roughly 60,000 clones in the sample, roughly 84% were seen once. The material sequenced was CD4+ or CD8+ T cells sorted from blood, taken in a trial of the OX40 agonist ivuxolimab. These receptors were collected from an adult with an advanced solid tumor such as melanoma, head and neck, liver or kidney cancer.

This chain links TRBV10-3 with TRBJ1-5; 10 bases match TRBD1. CDR3 length: 17 amino acids. Per the germline V gene, CDR1 is ENHRY and CDR2 is SYGVKD. V was clipped by 0 bases and J by 2 bases; unmatched bases: 4. The chain's CDR3 is CAISESGGTGGNQPQHF. As DNA, the CDR3 is TGTGCCATCAGTGAGTCGGGAGGGACAGGGGGCAATCAGCCCCAGCATTTT.

The J gene is TRBJ1-1, the V gene TRBV5-6; D gene uncertain. Germline V lookup: CDR1 SGHDT, CDR2 YYEEEE. The CDR3 consists of 14 residues. V lost 4 bases and J lost 3, with 13 bases in between. The CDR3 loop is CASSTVGSHTEAFF. Written as DNA, the CDR3 is TGTGCCAGCAGCACTGTGGGCTCACACACTGAAGCTTTCTTT.

The CDR3: CASSLGSASSYEQYF. CDR3 nucleotides: TGTGCCAGCAGCTTAGGGTCGGCGAGCTCCTACGAGCAGTACTTC. The chain recombines TRBV11-2 with TRBJ2-7; no clear D. Germline lookup yields CDR1 SGHAT and CDR2 FQNNGV. The CDR3 runs 15 residues. The V end was cut by 1 base, the J end by 0 bases, with 10 bases between.

This clone was seen only once. This sequence joins TRBV12-5 and TRBJ1-2; the match to TRBD1 covers 11 bases. The junction had 7 bases not matched to a gene; V was cut back by 0 bases and J by 4 bases. This CDR3 comprises 17 residues. From germline, CDR1 is LGHNT and CDR2 FRNRAP. As DNA, the CDR3 is TGTGCTAGTGGTTTGGTAAAGGACAGGGGGCATACCTATGGCTACACCTTC. Translation: CASGLVKDRGHTYGYTF. Full variable domain (rest looked up from reference TRBV12-5 and TRBJ1-2): DARVTQTPRHKVTEMGQEVTMRCQPILGHNTVFWYRQTMMQGLELLAYFRNRAPLDDSGMPKDRFSAEMPDATLATLKIQPSEPRDSAVYFCASGLVKDRGHTYGYTFGSGTRLTVV.

J is TRBJ2-1 and V is TRBV18, with 12 bases fitting TRBD2. The CDR3 consists of 15 residues. Germline V gene lookup returns CDR1 KGHSH and CDR2 LQKENI. V lost 3 bases, J lost 4 bases, and 1 base stayed unmatched. Written as DNA, the CDR3 is TGTGCCAGCTCACCCGGGACTAGCGGGTACAATGAGCAGTTCTTC. It codes for CASSPGTSGYNEQFF.

This chain connects TRBV30 to TRBJ1-1, with a possible D match to TRBD1 (6 bases). V was shortened by 1 base and J by 3 bases, with 9 bases between the two germline ends. Per germline, CDR1 GTSNPN and CDR2 SVGIG (reference sequence). This CDR3 contains 13 residues. The CDR3 spells CAWSGTAYTEAFF. The CDR3 DNA reads as TGTGCCTGGAGTGGGACAGCATACACTGAAGCTTTCTTT.

The chain is built from TRBV27 and TRBJ2-7; the match to TRBD1 covers 9 bases. Germline lookup yields CDR1 MNHEY and CDR2 SMNVEV (reference sequence). This CDR3 comprises 13 residues. V dropped 5 bases and J dropped 3; count of bases not matched to a gene: 2. CDR3 DNA sequence: TGTGCCAGCAGTAGGGACAGGGACTACGAGCAGTACTTC. Its protein is CASSRDRDYEQYF.

The chain is built from TRBV11-2 and TRBJ1-1, with D possibly TRBD1 on 5 matching bases. The V end lost 5 bases, the J end lost 5 bases, and 15 bases lay between the germline ends. CDR3 length equals 14 residues. Germline loops: CDR1 SGHAT, CDR2 FQNNGV. The CDR3 reads CASSGKGPSTEAFF. The DNA for the CDR3 is TGTGCCAGCAGCGGGAAGGGGCCCAGTACTGAAGCTTTCTTT.

V gene TRBV15 combines with J gene TRBJ1-2; D is possibly TRBD1 (5 bases). Germline CDR1 LNHNV, CDR2 YYDKDF (reference sequence). Trimming took 5 bases from V and 7 from J, leaving 14 bases between them. The CDR3 contains 13 residues. CDR3 DNA sequence: TGTGCCACCAGCCCGTCCCCGGGGGGTGGCTACACCTTC. This gives the protein CATSPSPGGGYTF.

This chain uses TRBV5-1 with TRBJ1-1; possible D gene TRBD1, 6 bases. The ends were cut back, 0 bases at V and 3 bases at J, with 6 bases in the middle. The CDR3 consists of 13 residues. Germline lookup yields CDR1 SGHRS and CDR2 YFSETQ. CDR3 residues: CASSLDRDTEAFF. The CDR3 bases are TGCGCCAGCAGCTTGGACAGGGACACTGAAGCTTTCTTT.

This clone was picked up a small number of times. The chain links TRBV7-8 to TRBJ1-2; D gene unclear. This CDR3 has 15 residues. The germline V gene encodes CDR1 SGHVS and CDR2 FQNEAQ. V gave up 0 bases and J gave up 3 bases, with 11 bases separating them. CDR3 protein: CASSLAPFAHYGYTF. The CDR3 coding sequence is TGTGCCAGCAGCTTAGCCCCATTCGCCCACTATGGCTACACCTTC.

The V gene is TRBV6-4, the J gene TRBJ2-3, with 8 bases aligning to TRBD1. The CDR3 contains 15 residues. The germline V gene has CDR1 MRHNA and CDR2 SNTAGT. V was pared by 0 bases and J by 2 bases, with 1 base of the junction left unmatched. This CDR3 is CASSDSTGATDTQYF. The DNA for the CDR3 is TGTGCCAGCAGTGACTCGACAGGGGCCACAGATACGCAGTATTTT.

V and J are TRBV2 and TRBJ2-7, with TRBD2 matching over 7 bases. V dropped 6 bases and J dropped 6; count of bases not matched to a gene: 8. Per the germline V gene, CDR1 is SNHLY and CDR2 is FYNNEI. This CDR3 contains 13 residues. This CDR3 reads CASSLAVLSEQYF. CDR3 DNA sequence: TGTGCCAGCAGCCTAGCGGTCCTAAGCGAGCAGTACTTC.

This sequence joins TRBV5-6 and TRBJ1-1; possible D gene TRBD1, 5 bases. This CDR3 is 14 amino acids long. V lost 4 bases, J lost 3 bases, and 13 bases lay in between. Germline V gene lookup returns CDR1 SGHDT and CDR2 YYEEEE. The CDR3 sequence: CASSPGRGYTEAFF. CDR3 DNA: TGTGCCAGCAGCCCGGGGAGGGGCTACACTGAAGCTTTCTTT.

The chain recombines TRBV30 with TRBJ1-4; 7 positions match TRBD1. CDR1 is GTSNPN, CDR2 SVGIG, per germline (reference sequence). With 4 bases clipped from V and 6 bases from J, the junction kept 8 bases outside the gene matches. CDR3 size: 14 residues. In DNA form, the CDR3 reads TGTGCCTGGAAGCTAGGGGGCCGGGATGAAAAACTGTTTTTT. Amino acid sequence: CAWKLGGRDEKLFF. Based on the CDR3 plus reference TRBV30 and TRBJ1-4, the full variable domain is SQTIHQWPATLVQPVGSPLSLECTVEGTSNPNLYWYRQAAGRGLQLLFYSVGIGQISSEVPQNLSASRPQDRQFILSSKKLLLSDSGFYLCAWKLGGRDEKLFFGSGTQLSVL.

This chain links TRBV27 with TRBJ2-1; 16 bases are shared with TRBD2. The CDR3 runs 16 residues. Trimming at V came to 6 bases and at J to 9 bases, leaving 8 bases not matched to a gene. Germline lookup yields CDR1 MNHEY and CDR2 SMNVEV (reference sequence). CDR3 bases: TGTGCCAGCAGCCTAGGGACTAGCGGGAGGGGGGGTGAGCAGTTCTTC. It specifies CASSLGTSGRGGEQFF.

The gene calls are TRBV5-1 and TRBJ2-1; 8 bases agree with TRBD2. Germline assignment: CDR1 SGHRS and CDR2 YFSETQ. J gave up 4 bases and V 5 bases, and 5 bases lay outside the gene matches. CDR3 length equals 14 residues. The chain's CDR3 is CASSPGLAYNEQFF. Here the CDR3 DNA reads TGCGCCAGCAGTCCTGGACTAGCTTACAATGAGCAGTTCTTC.

This clone was seen a few times. The J gene is TRBJ2-7, the V gene TRBV5-1, with unresolved D. The length of the CDR3 is 13 residues. CDR1 is SGHRS and CDR2 is YFSETQ in the germline V gene. Trimming shortened V by 0 bases and J by 7 bases, and 11 bases separated the two germline ends. The CDR3 loop is CASSLGQSGEQYF. CDR3 bases: TGCGCCAGCAGCTTGGGGCAGTCTGGGGAGCAGTACTTC. Supplemented by reference TRBV5-1 and TRBJ2-7, the full variable domain reads KAGVTQTPRYLIKTRGQQVTLSCSPISGHRSVSWYQQTPGQGLQFLFEYFSETQRNKGNFPGRFSGRQFSNSRSEMNVSTLELGDSALYLCASSLGQSGEQYFGPGTRLTVT.

The V call is TRBV5-1, the J call TRBJ2-5; D is uncertain. Deletions cut 0 bases from V and 1 base from J, with 10 bases between. Germline assignment: CDR1 SGHRS and CDR2 YFSETQ. The CDR3 is 15 amino acids. The CDR3 bases are TGCGCCAGCAGCTTGGAGCCCCCCGGCCAAGAGACCCAGTACTTC. Protein sequence: CASSLEPPGQETQYF.

The genes are TRBV21-1 and TRBJ2-3; the tabulated D call, TRBD2, remains unverified against the DNA. TRBV21-1 is labeled a pseudogene. The CDR3 contains 16 residues. The CDR3 DNA is TGTGCCAGCAGCAAAGCTTTAGAGTCTTGCACAGATACGCAGTATTTT. It encodes CASSKALESCTDTQYF.